The 10 T cell receptor beta chains in this list originate from one sample, sequenced in a study of T cells in Graves' hyperthyroidism and ophthalmopathy. TCR beta CDR3 regions were amplified from RNA transcripts. TCR CDR3 regions were first amplified by RT-PCR with HTBI primers. TCRdb analysed the multiplex PCR reads with MiXCR anew, one entry per CDR3 protein. The table records 600,000 to 750,000 distinct CDR3 sequences, around 16% of them present only once. Sequencing used blood. The receptors were gathered from a man over 45 with Graves' hyperthyroidism.

The V and J genes are TRBV29-1 and TRBJ1-1; tentative D call: TRBD1 (6 bases). Germline values: CDR1 SQVTM, CDR2 ANQGSEA. The length of the CDR3 is 13 residues. V was clipped by 7 bases and J by 1 base, with 13 bases between them. CDR3 loop: CSAHRDGNTEAFF. For the CDR3, the DNA is TGCAGCGCCCACAGGGATGGGAACACTGAAGCTTTCTTT.

The chain has TRBV27 and TRBJ1-2; TRBD1 aligns across 7 bases. The CDR3 has 16 residues. Germline CDR1 and CDR2: MNHEY and SMNVEV (reference sequence). V lost 5 bases, J lost 3 bases, and 12 bases stayed unmatched. The CDR3 is CASSPTLTGSHYGYTF. As DNA, the CDR3 is TGTGCCAGCAGTCCCACTCTGACAGGGAGCCACTATGGCTACACCTTC.

This clonotype was picked up a small number of times. V and J are TRBV28 and TRBJ2-1, with D unclear. Deletions cut 4 bases from V and 8 bases from J, with 9 bases between. Germline loops: CDR1 MDHEN, CDR2 SYDVKM. The CDR3 runs 12 residues. CDR3 coding DNA: TGTGCCAGCAGTTCCAACATGGATGAGCAGTTCTTC. Its translation is CASSSNMDEQFF.

This clonotype was picked up a small number of times. V and J are TRBV15 and TRBJ1-4; D is uncertain. Germline V CDR1 and CDR2: LNHNV, YYDKDF (reference sequence). Deletions cut 2 bases from V and 5 bases from J, with 21 bases between. The CDR3 contains 18 residues. The CDR3 coding sequence is TGTGCCACCAGCAGATTGGGTAGTACAGCCAGAGAGAATGAAAAACTGTTTTTT. Protein product: CATSRLGSTARENEKLFF.

In its sample, this clonotype was seen a few times. The chain joins TRBV10-3 to TRBJ1-5; D call uncertain. CDR1 is ENHRY, CDR2 SYGVKD, per germline. With 4 bases removed from V and 7 bases from J, the gap between germline ends came to 11 bases. CDR3 length: 13 amino acids. Written as DNA, the CDR3 is TGTGCCATCAGTGTTGGAGAGGGACAGCCCCAGCATTTT. Encoded protein: CAISVGEGQPQHF.

Many counts were recorded for this clonotype. This chain uses TRBV7-2 with TRBJ2-7; D ambiguous. CDR1 is SGHTA and CDR2 is FQGNSA in the germline V gene. Deletions cut 1 base from V and 2 bases from J, with 12 bases between. The CDR3 consists of 15 residues. In DNA form, the CDR3 reads TGTGCCAGCAGCTTAGGTCTGTCAACCCCCTACGAGCAGTACTTC. Its translation is CASSLGLSTPYEQYF.

This clonotype was detected only a few times. J is TRBJ1-5 and V is TRBV6-2 or TRBV6-3, with no clear D. Germline V gene lookup returns CDR1 MNHEY and CDR2 SVGEGT. This CDR3 comprises 15 residues. V was clipped by 0 bases and J by 4 bases, with 10 bases between them. This CDR3 reads CASSYSAGKNQPQHF. The CDR3 DNA reads TGTGCCAGCAGTTACTCGGCCGGGAAGAATCAGCCCCAGCATTTT.

This chain joins TRBV5-5 and TRBJ2-7; 7 nucleotides agree with TRBD2. V was clipped by 5 bases and J by 2 bases; unmatched bases: 10. The germline V gene has CDR1 SGHKS and CDR2 YYEKEE (reference sequence). The CDR3 consists of 15 residues. In DNA form, the CDR3 reads TGTGCCAGCAGTATAAACCGGGACTACACCTACGAGCAGTACTTC. It codes for CASSINRDYTYEQYF.

The chain links TRBV7-6 to TRBJ2-2; TRBD2 is a possible D gene (7 bases). This CDR3 region has 15 residues. From germline, CDR1 is SGHVS and CDR2 FNYEAQ. V was pared by 4 bases and J by 6 bases, with 15 bases between. The CDR3 loop reads CASSSPGGLAGELFF. CDR3 nucleotides: TGTGCCAGCAGCTCCCCGGGGGGCCTGGCCGGGGAGCTGTTTTTT.

This chain links TRBV9 with TRBJ2-3; 9 positions match TRBD2. This CDR3 is 17 amino acids long. V lost 3 bases to trimming and J lost 7 bases; unmatched junction nucleotides: 15. Germline V gene data show CDR1 as SGDLS and CDR2 as YYNGEE. The CDR3 here is CASSAPFEREDFYTQYF. The CDR3 DNA is TGTGCCAGCAGCGCCCCGTTCGAGCGGGAGGACTTTTATACGCAGTATTTT.